Described below is a single T cell receptor beta chain sequence and its context. The clone's antigen remains unknown. No base quality values were provided; no much bigger clone lies one nucleotide off. TCR cDNA was made using 5'RACE template switching, a step that added a universal primer site and unique molecular identifiers. cDNA synthesis was primed from both the TCR alpha and TCR beta constant segments. Two PCR steps were used to amplify libraries, with sample barcodes and sequencing adapters being added in the second step. Sequencing of libraries was performed on Illumina HiSeq 2500 (2x100 bp) or NovaSeq (2x150 bp). The authors processed their data as follows. MIGEC was used to demultiplex reads and collapse the reads into UMI consensus sequences, and MiXCR was used for V(D)J alignment. Clonotypes responding to the vaccine were identified with edgeR on replicate PBMC samples, with the criteria of FDR below 0.01 and a log2 fold change above 5 up to day 15. Each bulk clonotype was labeled CD4 or CD8 based on which sequenced repertoire, CD4 or CD8, contained the clonotype at higher abundance. Using fastp at Q25 and MiXCR, TCRdb reprocessed the public reads and kept productive beta chains. Each CDR3 protein gets just one entry, which takes the most common genes and DNA from the rows behind it. Here the V and J calls rest on TCRdb's processing, not on the authors' analysis. This sample holds approximately 600,000 distinct CDR3 sequences; about 12% were observed only once. The ten largest make up about 15% of the sample.

In light of the paper, this sample's treatment or condition label describes: live attenuated yellow fever vaccine strain. Two biological replicates of bulk PBMCs were collected at each blood-draw timepoint. A standard Ficoll-Paque protocol was used to isolate PBMCs from peripheral blood. TriZol was used to extract RNA from bulk PBMCs, CD4 and CD8 fractions, and dextramer-positive and dextramer-negative fractions. The data originate from a study of T cells after yellow fever vaccination (dated 2019 in TCRdb). With regard to the full study: Libraries from fractions with low cell numbers were prepared with the SMART-Seq v4 Ultra Low Input RNA kit. Blood was drawn at multiple timepoints before and after primary and secondary immunization, with bulk PBMC replicates and cell subsets isolated. Two healthy male donors made up the cohort, one aged 18 to 30 years and the other aged 30 to 39 years. To follow T-cell clones before and after primary and booster YFV17D yellow fever vaccination, bulk TCR alpha and beta repertoires were sequenced over time.

The investigation overall reported the following: FACS-sorted repertoires could contain abundant contaminating clonotypes from the bulk population, so computational filtering was required. Because only two donors were included in the study, the extent to which the findings can be generalized is limited. The secondary T-cell response was found to be weaker but faster than the primary response, with a peak reached on day 5 rather than on day 15. A small share of clonotypes was detected in both CD4 and CD8 compartments, with the overlap likely arising from convergent recombination. Most clones expanded after primary vaccination (almost 97% of CD4 and approximately 90% of CD8) were re-detected after the booster, suggesting that broad memory maintenance occurred.

The origin of this receptor is a man younger than 40 who received the YFV17D yellow fever vaccine. The sequenced sample was PBMCs, obtained on the day of the yellow fever booster vaccination.

The DNA sequence is TGTGCCAGCAGCTTAACTGGGCGGGTCAATGAGCAGTTCTTC. Translated, this gives CASSLTGRVNEQFF. Recombination joined TRBV7-2 with TRBJ2-1; the D region possibly corresponds to TRBD2 (5 bases align). V and J lose 2 bases and 6 bases, and a span of 11 bases separates them. CDR1 and CDR2 are read off the germline V gene as SGHTA and FQGNSA. Including cysteine and phenylalanine, the CDR3 has 14 amino acids. The read is trimmed to its CDR3 DNA, 42 bases read in frame from base 1. When the CDR3 is completed using the reference TRBV7-2 and TRBJ2-1 genes on either side, the full variable domain is GAGVSQSPSNKVTEKGKDVELRCDPISGHTALYWYRQSLGQGLEFLIYFQGNSAPDKSGLPSDRFSAERTGGSVSTLTIQRTQQEDSAVYLCASSLTGRVNEQFFGPGTRLTVL.